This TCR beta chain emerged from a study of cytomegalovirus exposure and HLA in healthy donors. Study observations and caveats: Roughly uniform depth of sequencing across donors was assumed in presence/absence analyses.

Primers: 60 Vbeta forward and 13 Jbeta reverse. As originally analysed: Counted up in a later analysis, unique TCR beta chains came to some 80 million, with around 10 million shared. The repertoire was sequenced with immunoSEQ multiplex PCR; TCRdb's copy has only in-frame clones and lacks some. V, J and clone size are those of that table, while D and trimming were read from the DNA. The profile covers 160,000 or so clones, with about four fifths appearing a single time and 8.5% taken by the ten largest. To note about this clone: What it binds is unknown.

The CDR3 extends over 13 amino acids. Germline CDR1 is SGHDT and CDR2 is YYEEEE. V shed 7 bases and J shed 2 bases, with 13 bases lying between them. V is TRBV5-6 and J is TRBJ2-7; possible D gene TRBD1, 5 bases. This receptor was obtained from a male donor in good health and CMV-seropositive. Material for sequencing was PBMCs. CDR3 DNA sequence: TGTGCCAGCTCACCCTCCAGGGCCTACGAGCAGTACTTC. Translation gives CASSPSRAYEQYF.